This TCR beta chain comes out of a study of blood T cell repertoires in COVID-19. With 3 bases removed from V and 4 bases from J, the gap between germline ends came to 4 bases. Germline V CDR1 and CDR2: LNHDA, SQIVND (reference sequence). The CDR3 spans 12 residues. Clones were read by immunoSEQ multiplex PCR, and TCRdb kept only the in-frame ones, dropping some. The table includes a few hundred thousand clones, roughly 87% detected once. Material for sequencing was peripheral blood. The TCR originated in a man younger than 35 with active or convalescent COVID-19. J is TRBJ1-5 and V is TRBV19, with no clear D. CDR3 in DNA: TGTGCCAGTAGTATCTTTAATCAGCCCCAGCATTTT. Translated: CASSIFNQPQHF.